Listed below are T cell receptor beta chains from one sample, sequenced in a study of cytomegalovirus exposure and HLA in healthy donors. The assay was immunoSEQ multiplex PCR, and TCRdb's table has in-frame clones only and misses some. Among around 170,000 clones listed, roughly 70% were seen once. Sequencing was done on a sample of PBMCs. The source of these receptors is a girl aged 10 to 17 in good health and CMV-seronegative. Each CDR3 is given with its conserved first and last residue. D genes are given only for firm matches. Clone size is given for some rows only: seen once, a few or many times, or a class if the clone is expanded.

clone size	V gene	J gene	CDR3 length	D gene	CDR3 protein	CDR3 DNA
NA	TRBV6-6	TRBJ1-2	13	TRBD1	CASSPGQAYGYTF	TGTGCCAGCAGTCCGGGACAGGCCTATGGCTACACCTTC
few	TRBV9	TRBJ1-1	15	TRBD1	CASSVGRQGVTEAFF	TGTGCCAGCAGCGTAGGAAGACAGGGAGTCACTGAAGCTTTCTTT
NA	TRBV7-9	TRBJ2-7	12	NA	CASSSGENEQYF	TGTGCCAGCAGCTCAGGGGAGAACGAGCAGTACTTC
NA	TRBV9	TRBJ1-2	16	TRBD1	CASSGPTGGDNYGYTF	TGTGCCAGCAGCGGACCTACAGGGGGCGACAACTATGGCTACACCTTC
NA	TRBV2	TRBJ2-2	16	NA	CASRKFGTGRTGELFF	TGTGCCAGCAGGAAGTTCGGGACGGGGAGGACCGGGGAGCTGTTTTTT
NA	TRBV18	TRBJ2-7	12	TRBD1	CASSRQGKEQYF	TGTGCCAGCTCACGACAGGGTAAAGAGCAGTACTTC
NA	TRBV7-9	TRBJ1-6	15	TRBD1	CASSRHRGSNSPLHF	TGTGCCAGCAGCCGACACAGGGGTTCTAATTCACCCCTCCACTTT
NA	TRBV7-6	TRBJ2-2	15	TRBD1	CASRARQGSTGELFF	TGTGCCAGCAGGGCACGACAGGGAAGCACCGGGGAGCTGTTTTTT
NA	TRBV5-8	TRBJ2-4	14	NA	CASSLVHLKNIQYF	TGTGCCAGCAGCTTGGTCCACTTGAAAAACATTCAGTACTTC
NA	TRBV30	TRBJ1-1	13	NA	CAWGGLGNTEAFF	TGTGCCTGGGGGGGCTTGGGGAACACTGAAGCTTTCTTT
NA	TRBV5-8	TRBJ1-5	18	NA	CASSLVPLTEYSNQPQHF	TGTGCCAGCAGCTTGGTTCCGTTAACAGAATATAGCAATCAGCCCCAGCATTTT
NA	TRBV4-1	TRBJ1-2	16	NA	CASSQATQYSNYGYTF	TGCGCCAGCAGCCAAGCCACACAGTATTCTAACTATGGCTACACCTTC
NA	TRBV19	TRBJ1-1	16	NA	CASSPGGGIGATEAFF	TGTGCCAGTAGCCCCGGCGGGGGGATAGGAGCCACTGAAGCTTTCTTT
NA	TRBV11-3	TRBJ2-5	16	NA	CASSSSSEERQRTQYF	TGTGCCAGCAGCTCATCCTCAGAGGAGAGGCAACGGACCCAGTACTTC
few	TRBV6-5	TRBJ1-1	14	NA	CASTPYQGRTEAFF	TGTGCCAGCACCCCATATCAAGGCAGGACTGAAGCTTTCTTT
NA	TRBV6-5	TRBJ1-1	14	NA	CASSATGRDTEAFF	TGTGCCAGCAGTGCAACAGGGAGGGACACTGAAGCTTTCTTT
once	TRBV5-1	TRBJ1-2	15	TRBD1	CASSLAGQGNYGYTF	TGCGCCAGCAGCTTGGCCGGACAGGGTAACTATGGCTACACCTTC
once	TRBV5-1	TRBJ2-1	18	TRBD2	CASSSGLAGGPSLNEQFF	TGCGCCAGCAGCTCAGGACTAGCGGGGGGGCCGTCTCTGAATGAGCAGTTCTTC
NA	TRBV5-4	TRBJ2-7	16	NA	CASSLAGSAYSYEQYF	TGTGCCAGCAGCTTGGCTGGCAGCGCCTACTCCTACGAGCAGTACTTC
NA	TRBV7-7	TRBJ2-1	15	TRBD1	CASSPQLTGWNEQFF	TGTGCCAGCAGCCCACAATTGACAGGGTGGAATGAGCAGTTCTTC
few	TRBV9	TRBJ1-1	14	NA	CASSQAGSNTEAFF	TGTGCCAGCAGCCAGGCAGGATCGAACACTGAAGCTTTCTTT
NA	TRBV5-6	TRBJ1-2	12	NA	CASSDTNYGYTF	TGTGCCAGCAGCGACACGAACTATGGCTACACCTTC
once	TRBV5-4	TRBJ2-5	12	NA	CAGGTDQETQYF	TGTGCCGGAGGGACAGACCAAGAGACCCAGTACTTC
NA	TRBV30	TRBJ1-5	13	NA	CAWSGLGNQPQHF	TGTGCCTGGTCGGGACTGGGGAATCAGCCCCAGCATTTT
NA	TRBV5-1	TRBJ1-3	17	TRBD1	CASSVGQGALSGNTIYF	TGCGCCAGCAGCGTGGGACAGGGGGCTTTATCAGGAAACACCATATATTTT
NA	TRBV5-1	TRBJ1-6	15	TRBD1	CASSLDRGYNSPLHF	TGCGCCAGCAGCTTGGACAGGGGCTATAATTCACCCCTCCACTTT
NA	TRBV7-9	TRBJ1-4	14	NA	CASSRSGVHEKLFF	TGTGCCAGCAGCCGCTCGGGGGTGCATGAAAAACTGTTTTTT
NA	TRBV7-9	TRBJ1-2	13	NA	CASSPGHQYGYTF	TGTGCCAGCAGTCCTGGACACCAGTATGGCTACACCTTC
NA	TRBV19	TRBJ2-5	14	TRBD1	CASSTRQGQETQYF	TGTGCCAGTAGTACCCGACAGGGACAAGAGACCCAGTACTTC
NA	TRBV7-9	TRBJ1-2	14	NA	CASSSWTENYGYTF	TGTGCCAGCAGCTCCTGGACAGAAAACTATGGCTACACCTTC
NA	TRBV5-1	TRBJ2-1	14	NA	CASSLEGSSNEQFF	TGCGCCAGCAGCTTGGAAGGTAGCAGTAATGAGCAGTTCTTC
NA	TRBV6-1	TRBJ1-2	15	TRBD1	CASSVARQGVYGYTF	TGTGCCAGCAGCGTGGCTAGACAGGGAGTCTATGGCTACACCTTC
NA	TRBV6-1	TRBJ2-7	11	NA	CASSRDSEQYF	TGTGCCAGCAGTCGCGATAGCGAGCAGTACTTC
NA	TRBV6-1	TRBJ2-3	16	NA	CASSEYGFGQLDTQYF	TGTGCCAGCAGTGAATACGGATTTGGACAACTAGATACGCAGTATTTT
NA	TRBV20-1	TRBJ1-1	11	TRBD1	CSAGTDTEAFF	TGCAGTGCGGGGACAGACACTGAAGCTTTCTTT
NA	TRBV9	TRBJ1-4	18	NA	CASSVGRGGTATNEKLFF	TGTGCCAGCAGCGTAGGCCGGGGGGGGACGGCAACTAATGAAAAACTGTTTTTT
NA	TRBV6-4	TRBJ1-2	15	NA	CASTPTSGANYGYTF	TGTGCCAGCACCCCCACGTCAGGGGCAAACTATGGCTACACCTTC
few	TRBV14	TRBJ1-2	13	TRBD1	CASSPTGGYGYTF	TGTGCCAGCAGCCCGACAGGGGGCTATGGCTACACCTTC
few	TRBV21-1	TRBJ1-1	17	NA	CASSKTRPLQVNTEAFF	TGTGCCAGCAGCAAAACGCGCCCCCTACAGGTGAACACTGAAGCTTTCTTT
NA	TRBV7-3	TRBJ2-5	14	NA	CASSYRDFQETQYF	TGTGCCAGCAGCTACCGGGACTTCCAAGAGACCCAGTACTTC
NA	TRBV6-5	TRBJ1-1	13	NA	CASSLSRNTEAFF	TGTGCCAGCAGCCTATCTCGGAACACTGAAGCTTTCTTT
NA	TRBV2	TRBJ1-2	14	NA	CASNGQNLNYGYTF	TGTGCCAGCAACGGACAGAACCTTAACTATGGCTACACCTTC
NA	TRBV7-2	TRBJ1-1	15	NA	CASSLGPGRNTEAFF	TGTGCCAGCAGCTTAGGTCCGGGGAGGAACACTGAAGCTTTCTTT
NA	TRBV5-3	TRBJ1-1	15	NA	CARSLHDPRSTEAFF	TGTGCCAGAAGCCTCCATGATCCTCGGAGTACTGAAGCTTTCTTT
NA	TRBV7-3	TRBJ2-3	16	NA	CASSPGASADTDTQYF	TGTGCCAGCAGCCCCGGGGCTAGCGCAGACACAGATACGCAGTATTTT
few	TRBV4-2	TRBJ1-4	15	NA	CASSQPDRLGEKLFF	TGTGCCAGCAGCCAGCCGGACAGACTGGGTGAAAAACTGTTTTTT
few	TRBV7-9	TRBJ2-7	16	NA	CASSKTGGTGSYEQYF	TGTGCCAGCAGCAAAACGGGGGGGACAGGGTCCTACGAGCAGTACTTC
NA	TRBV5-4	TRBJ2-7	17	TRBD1	CASRRNPSEQGVYEQYF	TGTGCCAGCAGACGAAACCCCTCGGAACAGGGGGTTTACGAGCAGTACTTC
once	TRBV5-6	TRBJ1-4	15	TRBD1	CASSFGQGEYEKLFF	TGTGCCAGCAGCTTCGGACAGGGAGAGTATGAAAAACTGTTTTTT
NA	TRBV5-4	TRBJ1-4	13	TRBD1	CASSDRDVEKLFF	TGTGCCAGCTCTGACAGGGATGTCGAAAAACTGTTTTTT
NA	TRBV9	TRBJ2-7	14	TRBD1	CASSEGDRAHEQYF	TGTGCCAGCAGCGAAGGGGACAGGGCCCACGAGCAGTACTTC
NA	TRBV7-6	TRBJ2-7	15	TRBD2	CASSLGGGSSYEQYF	TGTGCCAGCAGCTTAGGGGGGGGGAGCTCCTACGAGCAGTACTTC
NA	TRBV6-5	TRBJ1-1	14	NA	CASRSGRQNTEAFF	TGTGCCAGCAGGAGCGGCAGGCAGAACACTGAAGCTTTCTTT
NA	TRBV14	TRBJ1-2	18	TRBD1	CASSLLQRQGALMDGYTF	TGTGCCAGCAGCCTCCTCCAACGGCAGGGGGCTTTAATGGATGGCTACACCTTC
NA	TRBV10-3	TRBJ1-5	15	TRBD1	CAISEGGNGNQPQHF	TGTGCCATCAGTGAAGGGGGCAATGGCAATCAGCCCCAGCATTTT
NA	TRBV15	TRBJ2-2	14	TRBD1	CATSPTGGVGELFF	TGTGCCACCAGCCCAACAGGGGGAGTGGGGGAGCTGTTTTTT
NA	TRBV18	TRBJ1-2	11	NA	CASSGQYGYTF	TGTGCCAGCTCAGGACAATATGGCTACACCTTC